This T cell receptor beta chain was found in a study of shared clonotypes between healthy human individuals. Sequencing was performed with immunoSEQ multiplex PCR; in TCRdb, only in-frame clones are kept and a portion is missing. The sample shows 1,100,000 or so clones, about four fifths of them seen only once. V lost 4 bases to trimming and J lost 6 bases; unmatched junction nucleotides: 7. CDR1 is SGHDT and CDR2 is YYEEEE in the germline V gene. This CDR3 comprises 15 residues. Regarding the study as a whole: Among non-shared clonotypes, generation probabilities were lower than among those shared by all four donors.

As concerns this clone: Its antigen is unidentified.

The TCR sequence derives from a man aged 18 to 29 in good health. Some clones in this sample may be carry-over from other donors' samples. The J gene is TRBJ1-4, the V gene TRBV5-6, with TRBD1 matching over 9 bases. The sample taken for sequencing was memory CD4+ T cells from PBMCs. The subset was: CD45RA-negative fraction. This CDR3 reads CASSRNRGQYEKLFF. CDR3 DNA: TGTGCCAGCAGCAGGAACAGGGGGCAATATGAAAAACTGTTTTTT.